Presented here are 27 T cell receptor beta chains from one specimen sequenced in a study of vaccination and CD4 T cells after COVID-19. These receptors lack a known antigen. An Oncomine TCR Beta short-read assay was used to sequence the DNA from cultured CD4+ T cells. TCRdb re-derived calls from the PCR reads in MiXCR, one entry per CDR3 protein. The table includes roughly 18,000 distinct CDR3 sequences, roughly 52% detected once. Treatment indicated: roughly 11-day PBMC culture with coronavirus spike peptide pools or control peptides (ViraFEST assay). Material: CD4+ T cells from blood, cultured in vitro. These receptors all stem from a human donor who had recovered from COVID-19.

V and J are TRBV10-3 and TRBJ1-5, with 9 bases identical to TRBD1. Germline V gives CDR1 ENHRY, CDR2 SYGVKD. The CDR3 length is 17 residues. J gave up 2 bases and V 6 bases, and 11 bases lay outside the gene matches. CDR3 amino acids: CAISSTLTGGGNQPQHF. The CDR3 DNA reads as TGTGCCATCAGCTCGACCCTAACAGGGGGCGGCAATCAGCCCCAGCATTTT.

The chain has TRBV20-1 and TRBJ2-3, with TRBD2 identical over 12 bases. The germline V gene has CDR1 DFQATT and CDR2 SNEGSKA (reference sequence). Unmatched junction bases numbered 9, after V lost 5 bases and J lost 6 bases. The CDR3 is made up of 15 amino acids. DNA for the CDR3: TGCAGTGCTTGCCCGACTAGCGGGAGAGGGGATACGCAGTATTTT. Its translation is CSACPTSGRGDTQYF.

This clonotype has just a few counts. V and J are TRBV28 and TRBJ1-2; D is ambiguous. The CDR3 is 13 amino acids. Germline lookup yields CDR1 MDHEN and CDR2 SYDVKM. V dropped 6 bases and J dropped 3 bases, with 11 bases sitting between them. The CDR3 is CASSPGGHYGYTF. The CDR3 DNA is TGTGCCAGCAGCCCGGGCGGCCACTATGGCTACACCTTC.

This clonotype is a singleton in its sample. This rearrangement joins TRBV7-9 to TRBJ2-3, with D possibly TRBD2 on 5 matching bases. This CDR3 comprises 15 residues. Germline V gene lookup returns CDR1 SEHNR and CDR2 FQNEAQ (reference sequence). The germline V and J ends were trimmed by 2 bases and 1 base, with 10 bases remaining between them. CDR3 in amino acids: CASSLTGLRTDTQYF. CDR3 bases: TGTGCCAGCAGCTTAACCGGACTGCGCACAGATACGCAGTATTTT.

CDR3 in DNA: TGTGCCAGTAGTTCTCCGACAGGGCGGGTAGTGAACACTGAAGCTTTCTTT. Translation: CASSSPTGRVVNTEAFF. The V and J genes are TRBV19 and TRBJ1-1; 7 bases fit TRBD1. The CDR3 is 17 residues long. V shed 5 bases, J shed 0 bases, and the junction held 12 bases outside the gene matches. Germline V CDR1 and CDR2: LNHDA, SQIVND (reference sequence).

The chain uses TRBV7-8 and TRBJ2-1; D call uncertain. V lost 5 bases and J 4 bases, leaving 9 bases between the germline ends. The CDR3 contains 13 residues. Per germline, CDR1 SGHVS and CDR2 FQNEAQ. The CDR3 spells CASSQRLYNEQFF. The CDR3 DNA reads as TGTGCCAGCAGCCAACGGCTTTACAATGAGCAGTTCTTC. The complete variable domain, with remaining parts taken from reference TRBV7-8 and TRBJ2-1, reads GAGVSQSPRYKVAKRGQDVALRCDPISGHVSLFWYQQALGQGPEFLTYFQNEAQLDKSGLPSDRFFAERPEGSVSTLKIQRTQQEDSAVYLCASSQRLYNEQFFGPGTRLTVL.

This clonotype was observed a handful of times. This chain joins TRBV7-9 and TRBJ1-5; 8 nucleotides agree with TRBD1. Per the germline V gene, CDR1 is SEHNR and CDR2 is FQNEAQ (reference sequence). Losses at the gene ends were 4 bases for V and 1 base for J; bases not matched to a gene: 3. The CDR3 loop spans 15 amino acids. The CDR3 reads CASSSDRVSNQPQHF. CDR3 DNA sequence: TGTGCCAGCAGCTCGGACAGGGTCAGCAATCAGCCCCAGCATTTT.

This chain uses TRBV11-3 with TRBJ2-3; maybe TRBD2 (5 bases). V gave up 4 bases and J gave up 9 bases, with 14 bases separating them. The CDR3 length is 13 residues. From germline, CDR1 is SGHNT and CDR2 YENEEA. As DNA, the CDR3 is TGTGCCAGCAGCTCTGGACTCGTCGACACGCAGTATTTT. This codes for CASSSGLVDTQYF.

This clonotype was counted between two and nine times. This sequence joins TRBV7-3 and TRBJ1-6; D is unclear. This CDR3 spans 14 amino acids. V gave up 2 bases and J gave up 8 bases, with 10 bases separating them. Germline V gene data show CDR1 as SGHTA and CDR2 as FQGTGA. The CDR3 is CASSLGEGYSPLHF. The CDR3 DNA reads TGTGCCAGCAGCTTAGGAGAGGGTTATTCACCCCTCCACTTT.

This clonotype was found once. Here the CDR3 DNA reads TGTGCCAGCACCCCCCGGGGACAGGGGGATGAGGGCTACACCTTC. This translates into CASTPRGQGDEGYTF. V usage is TRBV6-1 and J usage is TRBJ1-2; 11 positions match TRBD1. Germline V lookup: CDR1 MNHNS, CDR2 SASEGT. V shed 7 bases, J shed 8 bases, and the junction held 12 bases outside the gene matches. The CDR3 is 15 residues long.

J is TRBJ2-3 and V is TRBV11-2; D might be TRBD1 (6 bases). The V gene's germline CDR1 is SGHAT and CDR2 FQNNGV. V was trimmed by 3 bases and J by 7 bases, leaving 17 bases between them. This CDR3 spans 15 amino acids. CDR3 bases: TGTGCCAGCAGCTTGGGGGCGGATGCACGGTATACGCAGTATTTT. Protein product: CASSLGADARYTQYF.

J is TRBJ2-3 and V is TRBV24-1; D unclear. The CDR3 is 15 residues long. Germline V lookup: CDR1 KGHDR, CDR2 SFDVKD. The germline V and J ends were trimmed by 5 bases and 4 bases, with 15 bases remaining between them. The CDR3 protein is CATSGVNRGSDTQYF. The CDR3 nucleotides are TGTGCCACCAGTGGAGTGAACCGAGGTTCAGATACGCAGTATTTT.

The gene calls are TRBV24-1 and TRBJ2-5; D is uncertain. The V gene lost 4 bases and the J gene lost 0 bases, with 11 bases spanning the gap. The germline V gene encodes CDR1 KGHDR and CDR2 SFDVKD. The CDR3 contains 15 residues. The CDR3: CATSEGDWYQETQYF. CDR3 nucleotides: TGTGCCACCAGTGAGGGTGACTGGTACCAAGAGACCCAGTACTTC.

The chain carries TRBV27 and TRBJ1-2; D gene unclear. Germline V gene sequence: CDR1 MNHEY, CDR2 SMNVEV (reference sequence). The CDR3 runs to 15 residues. Trimming took 7 bases from V and 6 from J, leaving 21 bases between them. The CDR3 DNA reads as TGTGCCAGCACATCCCTAGCCGGGTCCCTAGATGGCTACACCTTC. It translates to CASTSLAGSLDGYTF.

CDR3 loop: CASSLRGTNEKLFF. The DNA for the CDR3 is TGTGCCAGCAGCTTAAGGGGGACTAATGAAAAACTGTTTTTT. The chain recombines TRBV7-9 with TRBJ1-4, with a possible D match to TRBD1 (6 bases). The CDR3 extends over 14 amino acids. The germline gives CDR1 SEHNR, CDR2 FQNEAQ (reference sequence). The ends were cut back, 2 bases at V and 2 bases at J, with 6 bases in the middle.

This clonotype was seen more than once but under ten times. The rearrangement joins TRBV27 to TRBJ1-4; no firm D call. This CDR3 spans 14 amino acids. The V and J ends lost 1 base and 1 base respectively, with 4 bases between them. Germline V gives CDR1 MNHEY, CDR2 SMNVEV (reference sequence). The CDR3 coding sequence is TGTGCCAGCAGTTTATGGGGAACTAATGAAAAACTGTTTTTT. This sequence encodes CASSLWGTNEKLFF.

This sequence joins TRBV10-3 and TRBJ1-2; D perhaps matches TRBD1 (5 bases). Trimming shortened V by 3 bases and J by 4 bases, and 15 bases separated the two germline ends. The CDR3 is 15 residues long. Germline CDR1 reads ENHRY; CDR2 reads SYGVKD. Here the CDR3 DNA reads TGTGCCATCAGTGATTCACCGGGGCGCAGCTATGGCTACACCTTC. This codes for CAISDSPGRSYGYTF.

The sample holds one count of this clonotype. The chain carries TRBV20-1 and TRBJ1-2; D might be TRBD1 (5 bases). This CDR3 comprises 14 residues. Trimming cost V 2 bases and J 4 bases, with 14 bases left between them. CDR1 and CDR2 from the germline V gene are DFQATT and SNEGSKA (reference sequence). The CDR3 DNA follows: TGCAGTGCTAGACCCTCAGGGAGAGGCTATGGCTACACCTTC. Its translation: CSARPSGRGYGYTF.

This chain links TRBV20-1 with TRBJ2-2; perhaps TRBD2 as D (5 bases). Germline CDR1 reads DFQATT; CDR2 reads SNEGSKA (reference sequence). The CDR3 loop spans 15 amino acids. V was trimmed by 6 bases and J by 1 base, leaving 15 bases between them. This CDR3 is CSAPPAEQNTGELFF. In DNA form, the CDR3 reads TGCAGTGCCCCCCCAGCGGAGCAGAACACCGGGGAGCTGTTTTTT.

This clonotype was seen a handful of times. The chain recombines TRBV24-1 with TRBJ2-7; 9 positions agree with TRBD2. Germline-derived CDR1 and CDR2 are KGHDR and SFDVKD. V lost 4 bases and J lost 4; bases outside the gene matches: 4. CDR3 length: 14 residues. DNA for the CDR3: TGTGCCACCAGTGACGGCGGGGGGGCTTACGAGCAGTACTTC. Translating it yields CATSDGGGAYEQYF.

V gene TRBV7-3 combines with J gene TRBJ2-3; D remains unclear. This CDR3 contains 14 residues. V shed 1 base and J shed 5 bases, with 10 bases lying between them. CDR1 is SGHTA and CDR2 is FQGTGA in the germline V gene. In DNA, the CDR3 is TGTGCCAGCAGCTTAAATCCGCCGGGAGATACGCAGTATTTT. Translation gives CASSLNPPGDTQYF.

A remark on this clonotype: One junction end does not reproduce the germline sequence, and a read error may be involved. J is TRBJ1-6 and V is TRBV15; 7 positions match TRBD1. CDR1 and CDR2 (germline): LNHNV, YYDKDF (reference sequence). This CDR3 is 15 amino acids long. The CDR3, as DNA: TGTGCCACCAGCAGAGGGGGACAGAGTAATACACCCCTCCACTTT. Its translation: CATSRGGQSNTPLHF. The full variable domain, completed using reference TRBV15 and TRBJ1-6, is DAMVIQNPRYQVTQFGKPVTLSCSQTLNHNVMYWYQQKSSQAPKLLFHYYDKDFNNEADTPDNFQSRRPNTSFCFLDIRSPGLGDTAMYLCATSRGGQSNTPLHFGNGTRLTVT.

The chain recombines TRBV20-1 with TRBJ2-1; the D gene is possibly TRBD2 (6 bases). CDR1 DFQATT and CDR2 SNEGSKA come from the germline V gene (reference sequence). CDR3 length: 16 residues. The ends were cut back, 3 bases at V and 0 bases at J, with 15 bases in the middle. The DNA for the CDR3 is TGCAGTGCTAGCGCCGGGACTCGGAGCTCCTACAATGAGCAGTTCTTC. Translation: CSASAGTRSSYNEQFF.

This chain uses TRBV28 with TRBJ2-2; 9 bases align to TRBD1. V lost 9 bases to trimming and J lost 4 bases; unmatched junction nucleotides: 9. Germline V gene data show CDR1 as MDHEN and CDR2 as SYDVKM. The CDR3 contains 15 residues. The DNA for the CDR3 is TGTGCCAGTACACAGGGGGCGTCGAGCACCGGGGAGCTGTTTTTT. Its protein product is CASTQGASSTGELFF.

V gene TRBV7-8 combines with J gene TRBJ1-2; no reliable D call. The germline V gene encodes CDR1 SGHVS and CDR2 FQNEAQ. The CDR3 is 14 residues long. V dropped 2 bases and J dropped 1 base, with 8 bases sitting between them. CDR3 DNA sequence: TGTGCCAGCAGCTTATACGTGGGTAACTATGGCTACACCTTC. It codes for CASSLYVGNYGYTF.

The J gene is TRBJ2-7, the V gene TRBV30; 10 nucleotides match TRBD1. Germline lookup yields CDR1 GTSNPN and CDR2 SVGIG (reference sequence). V lost 3 bases to trimming and J lost 9 bases; unmatched junction nucleotides: 8. The CDR3 length is 13 residues. The CDR3 region has the DNA TGTGCCTGGAGGCTGACAGGGGGCGCGTCGCAGTACTTC. The encoded protein is CAWRLTGGASQYF.

V is TRBV20-1 and J is TRBJ2-7; 7 bases line up with TRBD2. The CDR3 covers 15 residues. Unmatched junction bases numbered 8, after V lost 0 bases and J lost 3 bases. Looked up from germline, CDR1 is DFQATT and CDR2 is SNEGSKA (reference sequence). CDR3: CSARDGTASGYEQYF. For the CDR3, the DNA is TGCAGTGCTAGAGATGGCACGGCTAGCGGCTACGAGCAGTACTTC.